This T cell receptor beta chain is from a study of T cell repertoires in ileal Crohn's disease. Remarks on this clone: Germline is not matched at one junction end, which may reflect a read error.

TCRdb's copy holds only in-frame clones and misses some; the assay was immunoSEQ multiplex PCR. The sample yields over 7,500 clones, 76% seen once. In germline, CDR1 is SSHAT, CDR2 FNYEAQ (reference sequence). The CDR3 is made up of 16 amino acids. Sequences were obtained from ileal tissue. V and J are TRBV7-7 and TRBJ2-1; 12 bases match TRBD2. The receptor was derived from an adult with Crohn's disease. The CDR3 coding sequence is TGTGCTAGCAGCAGAGCGACTAGCGGGAGCGACAATGAGCAGTTCTTC. The encoded protein is CASSRATSGSDNEQFF.